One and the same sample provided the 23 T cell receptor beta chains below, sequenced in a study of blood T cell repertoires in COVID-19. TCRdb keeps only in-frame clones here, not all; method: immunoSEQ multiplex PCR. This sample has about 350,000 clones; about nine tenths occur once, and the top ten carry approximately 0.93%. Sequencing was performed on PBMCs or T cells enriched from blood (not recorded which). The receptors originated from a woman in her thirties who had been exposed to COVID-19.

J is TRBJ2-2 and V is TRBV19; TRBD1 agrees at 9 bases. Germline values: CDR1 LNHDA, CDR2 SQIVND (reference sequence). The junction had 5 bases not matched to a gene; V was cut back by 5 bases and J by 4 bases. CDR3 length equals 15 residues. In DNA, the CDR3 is TGTGCCAGTAGTCGGACAGGGGTTCCCACCGGGGAGCTGTTTTTT. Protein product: CASSRTGVPTGELFF.

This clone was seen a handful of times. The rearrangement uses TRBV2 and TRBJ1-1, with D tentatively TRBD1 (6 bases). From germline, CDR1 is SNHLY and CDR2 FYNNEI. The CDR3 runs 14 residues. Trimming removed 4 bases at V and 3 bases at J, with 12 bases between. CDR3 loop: CASSAGGADTEAFF. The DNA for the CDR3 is TGTGCCAGCAGTGCCGGGGGGGCGGACACTGAAGCTTTCTTT. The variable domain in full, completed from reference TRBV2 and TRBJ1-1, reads EPEVTQTPSHQVTQMGQEVILRCVPISNHLYFYWYRQILGQKVEFLVSFYNNEISEKSEIFDDQFSVERPDGSNFTLKIRSTKLEDSAMYFCASSAGGADTEAFFGQGTRLTVV.

The CDR3 DNA is TGCGCCAGCAGCTTGGCCTGGGCCGCGCAAGAGACCCAGTACTTC. Protein product: CASSLAWAAQETQYF. The chain combines TRBV5-1 with TRBJ2-5; D remains unclear. Per germline, CDR1 SGHRS and CDR2 YFSETQ. Trimming shortened V by 0 bases and J by 2 bases, and 11 bases separated the two germline ends. CDR3 size: 15 residues.

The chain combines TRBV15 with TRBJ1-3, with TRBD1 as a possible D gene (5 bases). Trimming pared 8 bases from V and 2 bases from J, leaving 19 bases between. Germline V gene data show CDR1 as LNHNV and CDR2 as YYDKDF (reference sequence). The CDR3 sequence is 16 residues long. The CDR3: CATHPGGTIPGNTIYF. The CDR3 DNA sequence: TGTGCCACCCACCCTGGGGGGACTATTCCTGGAAACACCATATATTTT.

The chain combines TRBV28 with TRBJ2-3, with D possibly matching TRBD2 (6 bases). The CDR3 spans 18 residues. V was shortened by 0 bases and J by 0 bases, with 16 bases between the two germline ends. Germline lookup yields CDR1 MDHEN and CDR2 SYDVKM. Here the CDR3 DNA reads TGTGCCAGCAGTTTATGGGGTTGGGACTTCCGTAGCACAGATACGCAGTATTTT. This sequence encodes CASSLWGWDFRSTDTQYF.

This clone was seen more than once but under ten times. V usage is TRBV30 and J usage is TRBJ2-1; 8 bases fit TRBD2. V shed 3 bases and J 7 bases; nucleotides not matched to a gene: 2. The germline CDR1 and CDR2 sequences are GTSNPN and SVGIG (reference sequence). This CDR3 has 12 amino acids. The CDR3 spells CAWRGGGNEQFF. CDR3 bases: TGTGCCTGGAGGGGCGGGGGGAATGAGCAGTTCTTC.

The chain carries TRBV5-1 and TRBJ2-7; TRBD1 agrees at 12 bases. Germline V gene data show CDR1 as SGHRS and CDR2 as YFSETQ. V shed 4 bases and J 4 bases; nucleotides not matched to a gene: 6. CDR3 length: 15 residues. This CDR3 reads CASSKGTGGAYEQYF. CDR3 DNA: TGCGCCAGCAGCAAAGGGACAGGGGGCGCGTACGAGCAGTACTTC.

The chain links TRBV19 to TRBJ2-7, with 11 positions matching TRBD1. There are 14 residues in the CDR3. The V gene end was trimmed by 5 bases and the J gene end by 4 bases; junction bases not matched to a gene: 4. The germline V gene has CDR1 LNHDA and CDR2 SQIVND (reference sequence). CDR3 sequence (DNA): TGTGCCAGTAGTTACCGGGACAGGGGGTACGAGCAGTACTTC. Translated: CASSYRDRGYEQYF.

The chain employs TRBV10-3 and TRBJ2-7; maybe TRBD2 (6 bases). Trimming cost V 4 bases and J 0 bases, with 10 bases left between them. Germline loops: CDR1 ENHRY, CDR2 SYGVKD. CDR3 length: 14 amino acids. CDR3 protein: CAISAGGVSYEQYF. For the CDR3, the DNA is TGTGCCATCAGTGCGGGCGGGGTCTCCTACGAGCAGTACTTC.

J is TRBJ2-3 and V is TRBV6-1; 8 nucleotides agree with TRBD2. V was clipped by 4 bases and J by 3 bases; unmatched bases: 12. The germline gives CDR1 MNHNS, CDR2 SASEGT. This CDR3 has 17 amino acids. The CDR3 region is CASSALGGGGGTDTQYF. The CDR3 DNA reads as TGTGCCAGCAGTGCACTCGGGGGGGGCGGTGGGACAGATACGCAGTATTTT.

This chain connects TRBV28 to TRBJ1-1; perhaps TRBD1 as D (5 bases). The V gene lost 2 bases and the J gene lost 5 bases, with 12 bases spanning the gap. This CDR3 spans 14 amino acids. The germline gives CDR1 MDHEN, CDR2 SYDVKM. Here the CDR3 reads CASSLQGSLTEAFF. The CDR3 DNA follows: TGTGCCAGCAGTTTACAGGGCTCTTTGACTGAAGCTTTCTTT.

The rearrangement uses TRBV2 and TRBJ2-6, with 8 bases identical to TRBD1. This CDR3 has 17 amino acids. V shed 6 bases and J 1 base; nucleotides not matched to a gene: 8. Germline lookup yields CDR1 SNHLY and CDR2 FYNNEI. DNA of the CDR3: TGTGCCAGCAGGAGTGGACAGGGAGTTTCTGGGGCCAACGTCCTGACTTTC. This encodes CASRSGQGVSGANVLTF.

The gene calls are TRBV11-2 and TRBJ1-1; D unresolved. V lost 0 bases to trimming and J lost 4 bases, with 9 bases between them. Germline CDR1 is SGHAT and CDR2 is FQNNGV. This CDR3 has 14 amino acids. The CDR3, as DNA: TGTGCCAGCAGCTTAGAAGGTGGGAGCACTGAAGCTTTCTTT. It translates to CASSLEGGSTEAFF.

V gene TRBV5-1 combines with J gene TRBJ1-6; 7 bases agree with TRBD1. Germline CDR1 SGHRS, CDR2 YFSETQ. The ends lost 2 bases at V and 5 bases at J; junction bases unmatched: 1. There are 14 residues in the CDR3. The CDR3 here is CASSLGTDNSPLHF. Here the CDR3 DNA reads TGCGCCAGCAGCTTAGGGACAGATAATTCACCCCTCCACTTT.

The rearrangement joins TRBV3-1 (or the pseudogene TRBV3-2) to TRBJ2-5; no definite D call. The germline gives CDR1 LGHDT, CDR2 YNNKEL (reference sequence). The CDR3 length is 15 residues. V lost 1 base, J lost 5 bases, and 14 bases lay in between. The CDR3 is CASSQGRARSETQYF. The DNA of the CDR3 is TGTGCCAGCAGCCAAGGACGCGCCAGGTCGGAGACCCAGTACTTC.

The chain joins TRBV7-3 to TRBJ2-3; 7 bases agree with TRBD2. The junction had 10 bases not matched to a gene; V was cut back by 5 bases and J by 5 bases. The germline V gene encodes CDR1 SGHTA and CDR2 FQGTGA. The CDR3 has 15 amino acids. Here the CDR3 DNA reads TGTGCCAGCAGCCCTCTAGCGGAGTCGGTAGATACGCAGTATTTT. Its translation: CASSPLAESVDTQYF.

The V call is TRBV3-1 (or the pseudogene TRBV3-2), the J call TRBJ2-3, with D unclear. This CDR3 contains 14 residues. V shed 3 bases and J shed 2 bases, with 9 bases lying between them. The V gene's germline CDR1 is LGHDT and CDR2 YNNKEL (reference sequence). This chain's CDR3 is CASSQETYTDTQYF. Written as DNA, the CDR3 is TGTGCCAGCAGCCAGGAGACTTACACAGATACGCAGTATTTT.

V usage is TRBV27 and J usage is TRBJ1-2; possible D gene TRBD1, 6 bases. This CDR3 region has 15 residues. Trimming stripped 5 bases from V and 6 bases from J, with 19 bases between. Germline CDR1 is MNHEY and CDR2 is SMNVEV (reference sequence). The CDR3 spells CASSPVGQFRDGYTF. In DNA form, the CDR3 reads TGTGCCAGCAGTCCCGTCGGACAGTTTCGAGATGGCTACACCTTC.

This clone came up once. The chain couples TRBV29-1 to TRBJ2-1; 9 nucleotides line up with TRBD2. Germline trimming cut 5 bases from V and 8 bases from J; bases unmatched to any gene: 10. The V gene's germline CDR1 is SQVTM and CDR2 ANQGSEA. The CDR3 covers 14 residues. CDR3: CSVYSGSVGHEQFF. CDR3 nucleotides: TGCAGCGTTTATAGCGGGAGTGTGGGCCATGAGCAGTTCTTC.

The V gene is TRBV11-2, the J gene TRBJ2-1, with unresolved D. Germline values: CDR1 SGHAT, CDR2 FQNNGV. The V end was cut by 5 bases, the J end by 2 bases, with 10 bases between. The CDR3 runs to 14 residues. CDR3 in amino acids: CASSREETYNEQFF. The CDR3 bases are TGTGCCAGCAGCCGCGAGGAAACCTACAATGAGCAGTTCTTC.

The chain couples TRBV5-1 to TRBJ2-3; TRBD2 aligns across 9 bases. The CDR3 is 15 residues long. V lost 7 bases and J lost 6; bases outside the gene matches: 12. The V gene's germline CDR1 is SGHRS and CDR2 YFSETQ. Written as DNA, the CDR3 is TGCGCCAGCTCCTTGTTCGGCGGGAGGGATGATACGCAGTATTTT. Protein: CASSLFGGRDDTQYF.

The CDR3 spells CASSPGDGNSPLHF. The CDR3 bases are TGCGCCAGCAGCCCGGGGGACGGAAATTCACCCCTCCACTTT. The chain couples TRBV5-1 to TRBJ1-6; D might be TRBD1 (5 bases). V dropped 4 bases and J dropped 7 bases, with 12 bases sitting between them. Germline V gene lookup returns CDR1 SGHRS and CDR2 YFSETQ. This CDR3 region has 14 residues.

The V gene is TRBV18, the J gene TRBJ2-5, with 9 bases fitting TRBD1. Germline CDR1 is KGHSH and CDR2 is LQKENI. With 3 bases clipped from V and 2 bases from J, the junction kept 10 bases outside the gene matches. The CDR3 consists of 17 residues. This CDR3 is CASSPRRGTGSQETQYF. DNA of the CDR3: TGTGCCAGCTCACCTAGACGGGGGACAGGGTCTCAAGAGACCCAGTACTTC.